This TCR beta chain comes out of a study of tumor T cells in aggressive B-cell lymphoma. Assay: immunoSEQ multiplex PCR; the TCRdb copy retains only in-frame clones and omits some. The table has about 4,000 clones, roughly four fifths seen once; the top ten hold 40% to 60%. Per the germline V gene, CDR1 is MGHRA and CDR2 is YSYEKL. The CDR3 loop spans 15 amino acids. Trimming pared 0 bases from V and 3 bases from J, leaving 11 bases between. The sequencing sample was made of tumor tissue. This TCR was sampled from an adult with diffuse large B cell lymphoma. The chain links TRBV4-1 to TRBJ1-2, with a weak D call TRBD1 (5 bases). The chain's CDR3 is CASSQESGIYYGYTF. The CDR3, as DNA: TGCGCCAGCAGCCAAGAGTCAGGGATCTACTATGGCTACACCTTC.